The clone carrying this T cell receptor (beta chain) was recorded many times. As yet, its antigen is unknown. Unique molecular identifiers were incorporated during preparation of the TCRbeta library. TCRdb reprocessed the PCR reads with MiXCR, giving one entry per CDR3 protein. Of under 250,000 distinct CDR3 sequences in the sample, under 8.5% are singletons; the top ten hold 4.5% to 6.5%. These data come from a study of T-cell reconstitution after alpha-beta-depleted transplantation in children. The CDR3 is made up of 14 amino acids. Trimming removed 4 bases at V and 6 bases at J, with 14 bases between. The V gene's germline CDR1 is SGHAT and CDR2 FQNNGV. Study-wide points: It was reported that alpha-beta T cells came from several hundred expanded graft clones (about two months after transplant). At day 60, the high TCRbeta diversity found in some patients originated from recipient T cells and thymic progenitors that had survived. T-cell counts and diversity at one year post-transplant came mainly from newly produced T cells.

The specimen comprised PBMCs, sampled before TCRalphabeta/CD19-depleted stem cell transplant. The genes are TRBV11-2 and TRBJ2-3; D is unresolved. The receptor comes from a boy aged 2-15 years with acute lymphoblastic leukemia, due to receive a stem cell transplant. CDR3 nucleotides: TGTGCCAGCAGCTCTCCGGGCTACGGGGATACGCAGTATTTT. Residues: CASSSPGYGDTQYF.